One and the same sample provided the 20 T cell receptor beta chains below, sequenced in a study of Ad26.COV2.S vaccination and SARS-CoV-2 variants. Treatment reported: around 19 received Ad26.COV2.S at low or high dose, single or two shots; 5 received placebo; per-sample allocation not given. Day 63 after the first vaccine or placebo injection was the time point for sampling. The repertoire was sequenced with immunoSEQ multiplex PCR; TCRdb's copy has only in-frame clones and lacks some. The sample shows some 240,000 clones, approximately 90% of them seen only once. The sequencing used peripheral blood, collected in a trial of Ad26.COV2.S vaccine versus placebo. The origin of the receptors is a person between 18 and 59 years old who received the Ad26.COV2.S COVID-19 vaccine or a placebo.

J is TRBJ1-4 and V is TRBV7-2; 7 nucleotides align to TRBD1. The CDR3 has 16 residues. CDR1 and CDR2 (germline): SGHTA, FQGNSA. Trimming took 6 bases from V and 5 from J; bases not matched to a gene: 12. The CDR3 protein is CASSLLAPGGNEKLFF. In DNA, the CDR3 is TGTGCCAGCAGTTTACTAGCTCCAGGGGGGAATGAAAAACTGTTTTTT.

In nucleotides, the CDR3 is TGTGCCAGCAGCGTAGACGGCAGTTACAATGAGCAGTTCTTC. Translated: CASSVDGSYNEQFF. The chain recombines TRBV9 with TRBJ2-1; no definite D call. V gave up 0 bases and J gave up 4 bases, with 8 bases separating them. CDR3 length: 14 amino acids. Germline loops: CDR1 SGDLS, CDR2 YYNGEE.

This clone has only a few counts. This chain connects TRBV28 to TRBJ2-3; TRBD1 or TRBD2 may be the D gene (5 bases each). The germline V gene encodes CDR1 MDHEN and CDR2 SYDVKM. The CDR3 loop spans 16 amino acids. Trimming took off 2 bases at V and 0 bases at J, with 12 bases between the two ends. The CDR3 DNA follows: TGTGCCAGCAGTTTAATGAGGGGTCGGAGCACAGATACGCAGTATTTT. This translates into CASSLMRGRSTDTQYF.

This chain joins TRBV3-1 (or the pseudogene TRBV3-2) and TRBJ2-1; 9 positions agree with TRBD2. The CDR3 runs to 12 residues. CDR1 is LGHDT and CDR2 is YNNKEL in the germline V gene (reference sequence). V lost 2 bases, J lost 13 bases, and 3 bases stayed unmatched. CDR3 in DNA: TGTGCCAGCAGCCAACTTAGCGGGAGACAGTTCTTC. Amino acid sequence: CASSQLSGRQFF.

This sequence joins TRBV3-1 (or the pseudogene TRBV3-2) and TRBJ2-5, with D perhaps given as TRBD1 or TRBD2 (5 bases each). This CDR3 comprises 16 residues. Deletions cut 0 bases from V and 5 bases from J, with 16 bases between. Germline CDR1 reads LGHDT; CDR2 reads YNNKEL (reference sequence). The CDR3 here is CASSQEVGTALETQYF. The CDR3 DNA follows: TGTGCCAGCAGCCAAGAGGTCGGGACGGCTCTTGAGACCCAGTACTTC.

The chain combines TRBV27 with TRBJ2-5; 14 bases are shared with TRBD2. The CDR3 has 19 amino acids. Per germline, CDR1 MNHEY and CDR2 SMNVEV (reference sequence). J was trimmed by 0 bases and V by 6 bases; bases with no gene match: 12. CDR3 amino acids: CASSPPWTSGRSHQETQYF. As DNA, the CDR3 is TGTGCCAGCAGCCCCCCTTGGACTAGCGGGAGGTCTCACCAAGAGACCCAGTACTTC.

The chain uses TRBV5-6 and TRBJ1-1; D not certain. The CDR3 spans 14 residues. Per germline, CDR1 SGHDT and CDR2 YYEEEE. V lost 0 bases, J lost 0 bases, and 6 bases lay in between. The CDR3 bases are TGTGCCAGCAGCTTGGCGGTTATGAACACTGAAGCTTTCTTT. Amino acids: CASSLAVMNTEAFF.

The V call is TRBV6-2 or TRBV6-3, the J call TRBJ1-1, with 7 bases matching TRBD1. The germline V gene encodes CDR1 MNHEY and CDR2 SVGEGT. CDR3 length: 16 amino acids. Trimming removed 2 bases from V and 0 bases from J; junction bases left unmatched: 6. The chain's CDR3 is CASSYKGAGVNTEAFF. The CDR3 coding sequence is TGTGCCAGCAGTTACAAGGGGGCCGGGGTGAACACTGAAGCTTTCTTT.

The table lists this clone with a count of one. The CDR3 loop is CASRPGPHNEQFF. For the CDR3, the DNA is TGTGCCAGCAGGCCGGGACCTCACAATGAGCAGTTCTTC. The V call is TRBV6-5, the J call TRBJ2-1; the D call may be TRBD1 or TRBD2 (5 bases each). Trimming removed 6 bases from V and 5 bases from J, with 11 bases in between. The CDR3 is 13 amino acids. Germline V gene lookup returns CDR1 MNHEY and CDR2 SVGAGI.

This chain uses TRBV10-1 with TRBJ1-1; D gene uncertain. Germline assignment: CDR1 WNHNN and CDR2 SYGVQD (reference sequence). The V end was cut by 4 bases, the J end by 3 bases, with 18 bases between. The CDR3 runs to 16 residues. For the CDR3, the DNA is TGCGCCAGCAGTGGGTCGACGGGCCGAGTTGACACTGAAGCTTTCTTT. This translates into CASSGSTGRVDTEAFF.

V is TRBV18 and J is TRBJ2-6, with a possible D match to TRBD2 (5 bases). Germline loops: CDR1 KGHSH, CDR2 LQKENI. The V end lost 6 bases, the J end lost 1 base, and 13 bases lay between the germline ends. The CDR3 length is 16 residues. The chain's CDR3 is CASSTRGQSGANVLTF. In DNA, the CDR3 is TGTGCCAGCTCTACCAGAGGGCAGTCTGGGGCCAACGTCCTGACTTTC.

V and J are TRBV2 and TRBJ2-3, with a tentative D call TRBD2 (6 bases). The germline CDR1 and CDR2 sequences are SNHLY and FYNNEI. This CDR3 spans 16 amino acids. V lost 5 bases, J lost 4 bases, and 19 bases lay in between. The CDR3 DNA reads TGTGCCAGCAGTCGCACCACTAGCCCCGGGGCAGATACGCAGTATTTT. This translates into CASSRTTSPGADTQYF.

The chain employs TRBV20-1 and TRBJ1-2, with D possibly being TRBD1 (6 bases). CDR1 and CDR2 from the germline V gene are DFQATT and SNEGSKA (reference sequence). Trimming stripped 3 bases from V and 2 bases from J, with 19 bases between. CDR3 length equals 16 residues. The CDR3 DNA reads TGCAGTGCTAGTGGGGTCAGGGGAACGGACAACTATGGCTACACCTTC. This gives the protein CSASGVRGTDNYGYTF.

The chain employs TRBV6-2 or TRBV6-3 and TRBJ1-2, with D maybe TRBD1 (5 bases). This CDR3 spans 16 amino acids. Trimming stripped 5 bases from V and 0 bases from J, with 16 bases between. The V gene's germline CDR1 is MNHEY and CDR2 SVGEGT. The CDR3 is CASSLSGNPANYGYTF. CDR3 DNA sequence: TGTGCCAGCAGTCTCTCAGGGAACCCTGCTAACTATGGCTACACCTTC.

The chain couples TRBV7-5 to TRBJ2-1; the D segment call TRBD1 is taken from the table without a DNA check. TRBV7-5 is listed as a pseudogene. CDR3 length: 10 amino acids. The CDR3 DNA is TGTGCCGTCATTGTGAATGAGCAGTTCTTC. This codes for CAVIVNEQFF.

The sample holds one count of this clone. Here the CDR3 reads CASTSTIGNEQFF. In DNA, the CDR3 is TGTGCCAGTACCTCGACAATTGGCAATGAGCAGTTCTTC. This chain connects TRBV19 to TRBJ2-1; D gene ambiguous. From germline, CDR1 is LNHDA and CDR2 SQIVND (reference sequence). The CDR3 loop spans 13 amino acids. Trimming took 7 bases from V and 6 from J, leaving 13 bases between them.

The V gene is TRBV5-4, the J gene TRBJ2-3; TRBD2 is a possible D gene (6 bases). Germline values: CDR1 SGHNT, CDR2 YYREEE (reference sequence). Trimming pared 2 bases from V and 2 bases from J, leaving 15 bases between. The CDR3 is made up of 16 amino acids. CDR3 sequence: CASSFVRAGLTDTQYF. CDR3 DNA sequence: TGTGCCAGCAGCTTCGTCCGGGCGGGACTCACAGATACGCAGTATTTT.

The V and J genes are TRBV2 and TRBJ2-3; tentatively, D is TRBD2 (5 bases). Trimming cost V 3 bases and J 5 bases, with 12 bases left between them. Looked up from germline, CDR1 is SNHLY and CDR2 is FYNNEI. CDR3 size: 14 residues. The CDR3 DNA reads as TGTGCCAGCAGTGACGGGCTAGCTCTAGATACGCAGTATTTT. Translated: CASSDGLALDTQYF.

The chain recombines TRBV2 with TRBJ1-5, with 8 bases identical to TRBD1. In germline, CDR1 is SNHLY, CDR2 FYNNEI. The CDR3 consists of 15 residues. V lost 7 bases to trimming and J lost 5 bases; unmatched junction nucleotides: 10. The CDR3 DNA reads as TGTGCCAGCACCCCTACCGGACAGGGTGATCAGCCCCAGCATTTT. This sequence encodes CASTPTGQGDQPQHF. Together with reference TRBV2 and TRBJ1-5, the CDR3 gives the full variable domain: EPEVTQTPSHQVTQMGQEVILRCVPISNHLYFYWYRQILGQKVEFLVSFYNNEISEKSEIFDDQFSVERPDGSNFTLKIRSTKLEDSAMYFCASTPTGQGDQPQHFGDGTRLSIL.

The chain combines TRBV2 with TRBJ2-3, with 8 bases fitting TRBD2. V was pared by 6 bases and J by 1 base, with 3 bases of the junction left unmatched. The CDR3 runs 14 residues. Looked up from germline, CDR1 is SNHLY and CDR2 is FYNNEI. The CDR3 is CASRWREGTDTQYF. CDR3 nucleotide sequence: TGTGCCAGCAGATGGCGGGAGGGCACAGATACGCAGTATTTT.